This T cell receptor beta chain was found in a study of read filtering for tumor transcriptome and immune sequencing. About the research overall: Revised staging placed 8 patients in R-ISS I, approximately 16 in II, 6 or 7 in III. TCR-mapped reads were about 4 to 11 million with IR-seq versus roughly 75 to 1,400 with RNA-seq.

V lost 4 bases to trimming and J lost 1 base, with 13 bases between them. The germline V gene has CDR1 MGHRA and CDR2 YSYEKL. The CDR3 runs 15 residues. Molecular barcoded adaptors covering alpha/delta and beta/gamma chains were used on approximately 400 ng RNA. TCRdb re-called the reads with MiXCR, one entry per CDR3 protein. The table has more than 12,000 distinct CDR3 sequences, 20% seen once. The sample holds many counts of this clonotype. The antigen is not known. Study conclusions and caveats: Sorted CD138-negative bone marrow cells were not purified T cells. In IR-seq, single-read clonotypes were around 80% of clonotypes but approximately 3.5% of reads.

The origin of this receptor is a donor older than 35 with multiple myeloma. Specimen: a population of CD138-negative cells sorted from bone marrow. The chain links TRBV4-1 to TRBJ1-1, with unresolved D. In nucleotides, the CDR3 is TGCGCCAGCAGCCCCCGCCGGGTTGGGAACACTGAAGCTTTCTTT. It yields the protein CASSPRRVGNTEAFF.